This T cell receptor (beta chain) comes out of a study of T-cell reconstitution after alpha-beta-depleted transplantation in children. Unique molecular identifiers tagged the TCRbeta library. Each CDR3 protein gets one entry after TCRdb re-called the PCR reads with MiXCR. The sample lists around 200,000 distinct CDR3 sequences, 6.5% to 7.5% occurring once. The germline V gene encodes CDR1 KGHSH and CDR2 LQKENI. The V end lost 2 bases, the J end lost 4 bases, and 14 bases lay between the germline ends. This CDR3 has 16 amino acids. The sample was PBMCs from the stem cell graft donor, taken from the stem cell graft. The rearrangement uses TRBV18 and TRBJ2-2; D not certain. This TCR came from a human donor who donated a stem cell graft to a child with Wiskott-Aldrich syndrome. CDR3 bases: TGTGCCAGCTCACCAATCCTGGTAGCCCCCACCGGGGAGCTGTTTTTT. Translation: CASSPILVAPTGELFF. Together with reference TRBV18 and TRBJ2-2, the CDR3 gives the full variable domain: NAGVMQNPRHLVRRRGQEARLRCSPMKGHSHVYWYRQLPEEGLKFMVYLQKENIIDESGMPKERFSAEFPKEGPSILRIQQVVRGDSAAYFCASSPILVAPTGELFFGEGSRLTVL.